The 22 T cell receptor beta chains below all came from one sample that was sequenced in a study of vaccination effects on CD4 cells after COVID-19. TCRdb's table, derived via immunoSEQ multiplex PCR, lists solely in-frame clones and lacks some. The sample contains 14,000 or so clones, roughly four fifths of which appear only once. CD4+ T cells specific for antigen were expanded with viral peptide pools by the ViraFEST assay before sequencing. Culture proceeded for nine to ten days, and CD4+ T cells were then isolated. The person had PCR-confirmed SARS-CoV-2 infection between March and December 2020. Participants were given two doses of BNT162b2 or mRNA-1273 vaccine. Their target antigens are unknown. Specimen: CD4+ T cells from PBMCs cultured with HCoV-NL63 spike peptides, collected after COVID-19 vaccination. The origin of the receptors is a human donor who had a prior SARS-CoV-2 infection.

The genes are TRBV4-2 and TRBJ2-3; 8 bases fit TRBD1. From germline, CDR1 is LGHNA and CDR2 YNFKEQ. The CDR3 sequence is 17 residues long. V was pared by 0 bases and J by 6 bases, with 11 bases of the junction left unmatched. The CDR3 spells CASSQEHGQGEWDTQYF. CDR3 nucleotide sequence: TGTGCCAGCAGCCAAGAGCACGGACAGGGCGAGTGGGATACGCAGTATTTT.

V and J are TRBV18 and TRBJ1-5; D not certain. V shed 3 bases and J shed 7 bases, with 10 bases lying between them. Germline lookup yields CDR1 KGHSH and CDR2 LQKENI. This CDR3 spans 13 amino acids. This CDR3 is CASSPGPKQPQHF. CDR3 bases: TGTGCCAGCTCACCGGGTCCAAAGCAGCCCCAGCATTTT.

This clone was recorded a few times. The CDR3 DNA is TGTGCCAGCAGTGACAGACTACTGACAGAGACCCAGTACTTC. Amino acid sequence: CASSDRLLTETQYF. V is TRBV6-1 and J is TRBJ2-5; TRBD2 is a possible D gene (5 bases). The germline V gene encodes CDR1 MNHNS and CDR2 SASEGT. The CDR3 consists of 14 residues. The V end was cut by 3 bases, the J end by 4 bases, with 12 bases between.

The CDR3 is CASSLYQVWETQYF. In DNA, the CDR3 is TGTGCCAGCAGCTTGTATCAGGTGTGGGAGACCCAGTACTTC. This chain links TRBV5-5 with TRBJ2-5; no clear D. Trimming removed 1 base from V and 5 bases from J, with 12 bases in between. CDR3 length: 14 residues. The germline gives CDR1 SGHKS, CDR2 YYEKEE (reference sequence).

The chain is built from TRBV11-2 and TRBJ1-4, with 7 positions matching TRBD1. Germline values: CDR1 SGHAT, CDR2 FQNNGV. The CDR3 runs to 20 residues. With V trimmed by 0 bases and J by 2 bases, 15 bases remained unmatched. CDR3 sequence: CASSLDPPQGVISTNEKLFF. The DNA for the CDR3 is TGTGCCAGCAGCTTAGATCCCCCCCAGGGGGTTATTTCGACTAATGAAAAACTGTTTTTT.

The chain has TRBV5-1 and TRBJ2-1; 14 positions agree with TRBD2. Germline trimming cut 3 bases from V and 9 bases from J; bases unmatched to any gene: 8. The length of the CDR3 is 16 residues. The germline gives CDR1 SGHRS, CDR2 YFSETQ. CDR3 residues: CASSWTGTSGGGEQFF. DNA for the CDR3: TGCGCCAGCAGCTGGACCGGGACTAGCGGGGGTGGTGAGCAGTTCTTC. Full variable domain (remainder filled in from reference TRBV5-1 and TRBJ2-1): KAGVTQTPRYLIKTRGQQVTLSCSPISGHRSVSWYQQTPGQGLQFLFEYFSETQRNKGNFPGRFSGRQFSNSRSEMNVSTLELGDSALYLCASSWTGTSGGGEQFFGPGTRLTVL.

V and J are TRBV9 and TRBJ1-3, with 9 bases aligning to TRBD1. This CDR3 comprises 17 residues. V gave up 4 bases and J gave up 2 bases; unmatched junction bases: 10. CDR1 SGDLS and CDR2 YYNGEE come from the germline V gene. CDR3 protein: CASSPGQGMAAGNTIYF. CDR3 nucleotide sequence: TGTGCCAGCAGCCCGGGACAGGGAATGGCTGCTGGAAACACCATATATTTT. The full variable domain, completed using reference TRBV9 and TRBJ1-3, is DSGVTQTPKHLITATGQRVTLRCSPRSGDLSVYWYQQSLDQGLQFLIQYYNGEERAKGNILERFSAQQFPDLHSELNLSSLELGDSALYFCASSPGQGMAAGNTIYFGEGSWLTVV.

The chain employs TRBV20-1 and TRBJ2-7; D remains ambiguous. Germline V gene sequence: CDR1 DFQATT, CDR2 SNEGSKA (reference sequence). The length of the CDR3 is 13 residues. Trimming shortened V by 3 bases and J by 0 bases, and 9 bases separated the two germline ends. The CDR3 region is CSASLTSSYEQYF. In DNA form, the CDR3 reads TGCAGTGCTAGTCTGACGTCCTCCTACGAGCAGTACTTC.

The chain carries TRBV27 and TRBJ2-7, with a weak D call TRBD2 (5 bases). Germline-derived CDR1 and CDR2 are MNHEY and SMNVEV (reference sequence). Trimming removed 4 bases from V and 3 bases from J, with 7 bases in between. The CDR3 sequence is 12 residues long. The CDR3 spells CASSSGFYEQYF. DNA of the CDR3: TGTGCCAGCAGTTCGGGGTTCTACGAGCAGTACTTC.

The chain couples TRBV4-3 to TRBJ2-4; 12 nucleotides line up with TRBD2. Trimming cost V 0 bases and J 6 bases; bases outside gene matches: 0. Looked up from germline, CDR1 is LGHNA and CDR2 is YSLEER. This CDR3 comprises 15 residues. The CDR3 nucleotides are TGCGCCAGCAGCCAAGAGGGACTAGCGGGAAACATTCAGTACTTC. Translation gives CASSQEGLAGNIQYF.

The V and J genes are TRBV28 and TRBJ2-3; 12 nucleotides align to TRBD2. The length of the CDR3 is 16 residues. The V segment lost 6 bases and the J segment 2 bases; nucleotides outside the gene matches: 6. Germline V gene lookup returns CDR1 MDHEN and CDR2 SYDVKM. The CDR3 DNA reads TGTGCCAGCAGCCAACTAGCGGGAGGACACACAGATACGCAGTATTTT. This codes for CASSQLAGGHTDTQYF.

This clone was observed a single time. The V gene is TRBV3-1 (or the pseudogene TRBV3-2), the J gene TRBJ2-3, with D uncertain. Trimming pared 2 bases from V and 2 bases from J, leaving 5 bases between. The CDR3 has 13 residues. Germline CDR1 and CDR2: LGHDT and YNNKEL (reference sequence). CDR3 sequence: CASSQLLTDTQYF. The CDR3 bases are TGTGCCAGCAGCCAACTCCTCACAGATACGCAGTATTTT.

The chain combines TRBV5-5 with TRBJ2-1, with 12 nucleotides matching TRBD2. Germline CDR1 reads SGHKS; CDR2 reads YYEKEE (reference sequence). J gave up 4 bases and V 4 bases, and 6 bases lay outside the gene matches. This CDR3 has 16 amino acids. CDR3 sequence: CASSRLAGVIYNEQFF. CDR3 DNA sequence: TGTGCCAGCAGCCGACTAGCGGGAGTCATTTACAATGAGCAGTTCTTC.

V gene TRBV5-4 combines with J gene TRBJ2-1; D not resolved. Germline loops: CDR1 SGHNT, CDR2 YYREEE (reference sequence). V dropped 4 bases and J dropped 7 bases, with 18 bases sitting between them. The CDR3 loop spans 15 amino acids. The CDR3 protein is CASSLSFALGNEQFF. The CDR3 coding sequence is TGTGCCAGCAGCCTAAGTTTTGCACTTGGTAATGAGCAGTTCTTC.

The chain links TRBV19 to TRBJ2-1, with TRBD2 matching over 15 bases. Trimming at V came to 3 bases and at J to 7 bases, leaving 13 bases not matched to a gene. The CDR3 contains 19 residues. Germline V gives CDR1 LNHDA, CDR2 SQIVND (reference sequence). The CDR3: CASSIRTSGRALGMNEQFF. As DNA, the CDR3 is TGTGCCAGTAGTATCAGGACTAGCGGGAGGGCCCTAGGGATGAATGAGCAGTTCTTC.

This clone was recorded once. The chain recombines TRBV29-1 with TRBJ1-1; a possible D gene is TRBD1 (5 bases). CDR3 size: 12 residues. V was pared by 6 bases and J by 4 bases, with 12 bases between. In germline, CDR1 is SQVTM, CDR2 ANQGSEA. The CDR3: CSVTIGGTEAFF. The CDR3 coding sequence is TGCAGCGTGACGATCGGGGGCACTGAAGCTTTCTTT.

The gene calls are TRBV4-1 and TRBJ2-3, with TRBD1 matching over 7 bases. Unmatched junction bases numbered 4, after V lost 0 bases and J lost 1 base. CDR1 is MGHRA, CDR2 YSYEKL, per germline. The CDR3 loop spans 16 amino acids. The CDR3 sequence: CASSQDRGIGTDTQYF. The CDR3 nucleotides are TGCGCCAGCAGCCAAGACAGGGGGATCGGCACAGATACGCAGTATTTT.

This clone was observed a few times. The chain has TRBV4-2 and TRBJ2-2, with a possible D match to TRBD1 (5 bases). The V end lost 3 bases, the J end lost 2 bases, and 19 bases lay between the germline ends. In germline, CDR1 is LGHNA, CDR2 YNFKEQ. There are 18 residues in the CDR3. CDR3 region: CASSHFQGVALNTGELFF. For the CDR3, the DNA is TGTGCCAGCAGCCATTTCCAAGGGGTAGCTCTTAACACCGGGGAGCTGTTTTTT.

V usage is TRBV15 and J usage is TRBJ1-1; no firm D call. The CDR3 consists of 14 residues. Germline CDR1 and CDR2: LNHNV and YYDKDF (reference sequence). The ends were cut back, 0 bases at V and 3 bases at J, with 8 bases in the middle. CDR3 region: CATSRDLRYTEAFF. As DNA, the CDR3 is TGTGCCACCAGCAGAGATCTGCGGTACACTGAAGCTTTCTTT. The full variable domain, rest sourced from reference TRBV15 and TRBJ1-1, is DAMVIQNPRYQVTQFGKPVTLSCSQTLNHNVMYWYQQKSSQAPKLLFHYYDKDFNNEADTPDNFQSRRPNTSFCFLDIRSPGLGDTAMYLCATSRDLRYTEAFFGQGTRLTVV.

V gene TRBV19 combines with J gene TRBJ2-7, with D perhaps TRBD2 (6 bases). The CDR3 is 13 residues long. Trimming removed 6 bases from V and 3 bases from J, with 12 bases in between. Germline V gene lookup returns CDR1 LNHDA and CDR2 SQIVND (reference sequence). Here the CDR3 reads CASSLAGRYEQYF. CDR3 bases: TGTGCCAGTAGCCTGGCGGGGCGCTACGAGCAGTACTTC.

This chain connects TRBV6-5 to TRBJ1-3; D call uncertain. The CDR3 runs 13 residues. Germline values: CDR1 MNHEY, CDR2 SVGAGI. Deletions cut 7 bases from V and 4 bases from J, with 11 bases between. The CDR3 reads CASIPRGGNTIYF. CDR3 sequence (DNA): TGTGCCAGCATCCCCCGAGGGGGAAACACCATATATTTT.

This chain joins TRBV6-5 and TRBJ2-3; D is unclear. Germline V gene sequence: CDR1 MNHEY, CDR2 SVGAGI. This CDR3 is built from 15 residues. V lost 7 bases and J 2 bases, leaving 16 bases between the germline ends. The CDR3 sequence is CASTRYQEPTDTQYF. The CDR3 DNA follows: TGTGCCAGCACCCGGTATCAGGAACCCACAGATACGCAGTATTTT.